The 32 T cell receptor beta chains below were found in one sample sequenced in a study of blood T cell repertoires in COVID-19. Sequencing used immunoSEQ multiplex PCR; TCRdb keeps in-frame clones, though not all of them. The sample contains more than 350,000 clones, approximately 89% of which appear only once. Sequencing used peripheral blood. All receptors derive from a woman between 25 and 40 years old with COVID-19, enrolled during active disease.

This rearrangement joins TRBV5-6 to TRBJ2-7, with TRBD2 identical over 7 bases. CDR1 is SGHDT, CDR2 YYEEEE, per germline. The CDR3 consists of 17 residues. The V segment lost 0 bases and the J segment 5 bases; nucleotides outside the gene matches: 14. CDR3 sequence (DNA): TGTGCCAGCAGCTTGGGAGGGTCAGGACTAGGGTCGAACGAGCAGTACTTC. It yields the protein CASSLGGSGLGSNEQYF.

The CDR3 region has the DNA TGTGCCAGCAGCTTACGTCGGGGGGGCGGGTCCACCGGGGAGCTGTTTTTT. Its translation is CASSLRRGGGSTGELFF. The rearrangement uses TRBV7-6 and TRBJ2-2; 8 positions agree with TRBD2. This CDR3 region has 17 residues. V lost 2 bases to trimming and J lost 4 bases; unmatched junction nucleotides: 9. Germline CDR1 and CDR2: SGHVS and FNYEAQ.

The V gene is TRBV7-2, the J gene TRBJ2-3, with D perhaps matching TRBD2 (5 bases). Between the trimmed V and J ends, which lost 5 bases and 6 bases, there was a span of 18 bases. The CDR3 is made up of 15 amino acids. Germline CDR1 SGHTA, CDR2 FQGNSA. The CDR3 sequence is CASSRASYLGDTQYF. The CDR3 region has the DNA TGTGCCAGCAGCCGGGCTAGCTACCTCGGGGATACGCAGTATTTT.

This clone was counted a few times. In DNA, the CDR3 is TGCGCCAGCAGTCGGACAGGGACTGAAAAACTGTTTTTT. Its protein is CASSRTGTEKLFF. The J gene is TRBJ1-4, the V gene TRBV5-1; 8 bases line up with TRBD1. The CDR3 is made up of 13 amino acids. The J segment lost 7 bases and the V segment lost 5 bases, leaving 4 bases of the junction unmatched. Germline loops: CDR1 SGHRS, CDR2 YFSETQ.

In DNA, the CDR3 is TGTGCCAGCGGGATTACAGGGGACTACGAGCAGTACTTC. Its protein is CASGITGDYEQYF. This sequence joins TRBV6-5 and TRBJ2-7, with TRBD1 matching over 7 bases. V lost 8 bases to trimming and J lost 3 bases; unmatched junction nucleotides: 7. The CDR3 has 13 residues. CDR1 and CDR2 (germline): MNHEY, SVGAGI.

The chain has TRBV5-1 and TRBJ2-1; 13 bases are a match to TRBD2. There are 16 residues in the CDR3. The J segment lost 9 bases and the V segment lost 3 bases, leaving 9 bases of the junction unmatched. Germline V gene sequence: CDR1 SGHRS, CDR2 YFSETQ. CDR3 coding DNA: TGCGCCAGCAGCTCAATCACTAGCGGGAGGGGCAGTGAGCAGTTCTTC. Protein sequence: CASSSITSGRGSEQFF.

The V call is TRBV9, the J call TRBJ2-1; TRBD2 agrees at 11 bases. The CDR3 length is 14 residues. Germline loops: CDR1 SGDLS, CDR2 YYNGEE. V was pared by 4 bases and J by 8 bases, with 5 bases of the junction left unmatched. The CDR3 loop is CASSSGTSGDEQFF. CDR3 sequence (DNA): TGTGCCAGCAGCTCCGGGACTAGCGGCGATGAGCAGTTCTTC.

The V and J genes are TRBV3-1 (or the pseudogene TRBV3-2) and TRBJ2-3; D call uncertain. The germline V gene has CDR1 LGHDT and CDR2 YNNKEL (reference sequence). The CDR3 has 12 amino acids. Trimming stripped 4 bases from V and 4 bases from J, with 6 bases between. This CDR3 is CASSLHADTQYF. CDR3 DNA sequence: TGTGCCAGCAGCCTACACGCAGATACGCAGTATTTT.

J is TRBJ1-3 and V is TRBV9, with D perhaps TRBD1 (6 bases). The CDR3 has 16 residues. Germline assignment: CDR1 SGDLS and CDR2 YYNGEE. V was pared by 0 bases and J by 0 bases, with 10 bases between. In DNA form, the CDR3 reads TGTGCCAGCAGCGTAGCTTTGACAGGCTCTGGAAACACCATATATTTT. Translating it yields CASSVALTGSGNTIYF.

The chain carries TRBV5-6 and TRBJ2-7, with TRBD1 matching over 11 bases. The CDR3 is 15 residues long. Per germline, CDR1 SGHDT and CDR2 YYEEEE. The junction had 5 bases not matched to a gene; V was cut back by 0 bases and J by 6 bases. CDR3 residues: CASSLGTGGTGEQYF. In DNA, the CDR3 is TGTGCCAGCAGCTTGGGGACAGGGGGCACCGGCGAGCAGTACTTC.

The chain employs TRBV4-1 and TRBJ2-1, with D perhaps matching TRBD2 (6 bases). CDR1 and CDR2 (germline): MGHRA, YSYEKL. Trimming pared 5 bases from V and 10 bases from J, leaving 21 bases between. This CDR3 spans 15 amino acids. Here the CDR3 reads CASSWDRDSDREQFF. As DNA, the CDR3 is TGCGCCAGCAGCTGGGATCGGGACTCCGATAGAGAGCAGTTCTTC.

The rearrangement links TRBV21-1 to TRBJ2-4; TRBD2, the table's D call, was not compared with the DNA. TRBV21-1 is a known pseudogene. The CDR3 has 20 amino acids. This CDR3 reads CASSKIGTSGRRTHKNIQYF. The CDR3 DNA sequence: TGTGCCAGCAGCAAAATTGGGACTAGCGGGAGGCGAACCCACAAAAACATTCAGTACTTC.

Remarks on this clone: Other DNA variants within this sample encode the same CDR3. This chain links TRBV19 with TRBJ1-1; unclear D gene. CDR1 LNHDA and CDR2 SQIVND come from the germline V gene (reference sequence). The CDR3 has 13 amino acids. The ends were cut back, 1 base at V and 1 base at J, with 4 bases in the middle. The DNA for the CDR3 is TGTGCCAGTAGTATAGGCAGGAACACTGAAGCTTTCTTT. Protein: CASSIGRNTEAFF.

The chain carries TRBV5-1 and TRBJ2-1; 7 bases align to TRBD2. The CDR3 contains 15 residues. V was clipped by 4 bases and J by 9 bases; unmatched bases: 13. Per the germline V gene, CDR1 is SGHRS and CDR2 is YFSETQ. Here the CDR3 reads CASSPATSVTPEQFF. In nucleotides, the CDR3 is TGCGCCAGCAGCCCGGCCACTAGCGTAACCCCTGAGCAGTTCTTC.

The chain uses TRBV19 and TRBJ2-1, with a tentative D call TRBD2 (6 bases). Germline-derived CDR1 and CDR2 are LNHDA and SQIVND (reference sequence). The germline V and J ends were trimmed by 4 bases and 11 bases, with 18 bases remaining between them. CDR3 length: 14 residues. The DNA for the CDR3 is TGTGCCAGTAGTAACTCGGGGCCGACTAGGAAGCAGTTCTTC. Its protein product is CASSNSGPTRKQFF.

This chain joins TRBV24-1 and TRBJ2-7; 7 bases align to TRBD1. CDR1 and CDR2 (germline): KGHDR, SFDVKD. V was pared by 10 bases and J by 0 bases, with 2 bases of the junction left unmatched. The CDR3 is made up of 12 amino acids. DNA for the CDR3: TGTGCCACTGGGGACAGCTCCTACGAGCAGTACTTC. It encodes CATGDSSYEQYF.

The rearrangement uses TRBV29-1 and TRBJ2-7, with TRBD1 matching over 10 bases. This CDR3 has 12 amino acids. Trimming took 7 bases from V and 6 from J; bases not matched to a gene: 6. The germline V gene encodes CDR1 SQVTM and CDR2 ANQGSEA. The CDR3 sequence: CSAGQGRLEQYF. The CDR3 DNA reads TGCAGCGCGGGACAGGGGAGGCTCGAGCAGTACTTC.

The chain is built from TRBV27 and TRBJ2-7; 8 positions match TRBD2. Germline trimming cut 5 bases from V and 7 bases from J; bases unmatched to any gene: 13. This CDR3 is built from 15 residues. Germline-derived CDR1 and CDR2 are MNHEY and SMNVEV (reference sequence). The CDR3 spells CASSPTSGPYREQYF. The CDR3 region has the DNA TGTGCCAGCAGTCCTACTAGCGGACCTTATCGGGAGCAGTACTTC.

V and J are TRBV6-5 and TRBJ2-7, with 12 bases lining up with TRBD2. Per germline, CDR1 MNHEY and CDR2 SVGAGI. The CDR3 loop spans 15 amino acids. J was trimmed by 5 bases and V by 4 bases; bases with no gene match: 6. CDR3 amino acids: CASSSRLAGDDEQYF. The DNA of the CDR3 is TGTGCCAGCAGTTCACGACTAGCGGGAGACGACGAGCAGTACTTC.

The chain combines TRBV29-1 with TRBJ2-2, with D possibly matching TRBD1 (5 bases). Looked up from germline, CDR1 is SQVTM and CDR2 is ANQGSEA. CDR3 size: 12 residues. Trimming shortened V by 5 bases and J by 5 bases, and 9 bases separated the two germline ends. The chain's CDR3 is CSVLKGTGELFF. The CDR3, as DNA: TGCAGCGTTCTCAAGGGGACCGGGGAGCTGTTTTTT.

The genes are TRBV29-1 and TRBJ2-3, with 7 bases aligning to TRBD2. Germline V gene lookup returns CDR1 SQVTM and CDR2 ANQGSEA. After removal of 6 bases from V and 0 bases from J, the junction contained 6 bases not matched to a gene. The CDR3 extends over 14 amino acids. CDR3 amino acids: CSVAGLRSTDTQYF. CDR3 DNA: TGCAGCGTCGCGGGACTAAGGAGCACAGATACGCAGTATTTT.

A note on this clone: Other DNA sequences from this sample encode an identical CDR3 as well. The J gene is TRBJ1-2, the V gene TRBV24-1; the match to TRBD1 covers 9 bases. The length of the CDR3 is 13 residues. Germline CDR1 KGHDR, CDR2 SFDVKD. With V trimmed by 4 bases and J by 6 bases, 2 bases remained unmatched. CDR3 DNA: TGTGCCACCAGTGACCGGGACAGGGATGGCTACACCTTC. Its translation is CATSDRDRDGYTF.

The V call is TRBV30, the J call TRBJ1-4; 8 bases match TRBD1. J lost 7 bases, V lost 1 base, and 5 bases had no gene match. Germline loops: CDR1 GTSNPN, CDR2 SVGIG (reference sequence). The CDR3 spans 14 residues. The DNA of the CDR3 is TGTGCCTGGAGTGCGGACAGGGTGGCTGAAAAACTGTTTTTT. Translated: CAWSADRVAEKLFF. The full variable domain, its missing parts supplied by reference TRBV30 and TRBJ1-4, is SQTIHQWPATLVQPVGSPLSLECTVEGTSNPNLYWYRQAAGRGLQLLFYSVGIGQISSEVPQNLSASRPQDRQFILSSKKLLLSDSGFYLCAWSADRVAEKLFFGSGTQLSVL.

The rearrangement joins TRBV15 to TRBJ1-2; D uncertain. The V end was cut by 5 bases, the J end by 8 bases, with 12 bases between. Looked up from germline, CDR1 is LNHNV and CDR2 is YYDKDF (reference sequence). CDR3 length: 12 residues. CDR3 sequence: CATSGRGWGYTF. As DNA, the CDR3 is TGTGCCACCAGCGGACGAGGGTGGGGCTACACCTTC.

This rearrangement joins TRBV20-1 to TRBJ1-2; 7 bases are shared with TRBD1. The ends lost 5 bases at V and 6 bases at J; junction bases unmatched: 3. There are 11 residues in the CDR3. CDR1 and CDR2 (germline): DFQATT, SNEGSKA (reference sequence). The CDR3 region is CSASQGNGYTF. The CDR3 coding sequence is TGCAGTGCTTCACAGGGGAATGGCTACACCTTC.

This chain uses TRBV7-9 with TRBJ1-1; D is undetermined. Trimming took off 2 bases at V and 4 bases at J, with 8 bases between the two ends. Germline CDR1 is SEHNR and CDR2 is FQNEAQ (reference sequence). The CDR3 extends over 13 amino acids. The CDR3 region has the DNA TGTGCCAGCAGCTTACATGGAGGCACTGAAGCTTTCTTT. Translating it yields CASSLHGGTEAFF.

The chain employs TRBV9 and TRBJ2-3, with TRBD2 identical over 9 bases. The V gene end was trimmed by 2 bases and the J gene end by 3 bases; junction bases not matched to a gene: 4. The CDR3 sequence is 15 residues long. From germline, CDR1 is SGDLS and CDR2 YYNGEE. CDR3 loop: CASSVSGSETDTQYF. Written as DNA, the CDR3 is TGTGCCAGCAGCGTTAGCGGGAGTGAGACAGATACGCAGTATTTT.

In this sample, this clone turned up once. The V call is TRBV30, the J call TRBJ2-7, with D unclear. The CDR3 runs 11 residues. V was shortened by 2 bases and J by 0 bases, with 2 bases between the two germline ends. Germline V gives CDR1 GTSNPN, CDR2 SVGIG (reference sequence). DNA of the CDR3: TGTGCCTGGAGTTACTCCTACGAGCAGTACTTC. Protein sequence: CAWSYSYEQYF.

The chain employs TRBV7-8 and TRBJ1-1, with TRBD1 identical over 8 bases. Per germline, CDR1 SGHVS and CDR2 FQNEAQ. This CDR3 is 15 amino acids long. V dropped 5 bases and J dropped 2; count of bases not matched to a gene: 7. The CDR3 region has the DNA TGTGCCAGCAGCCCAGACAGGGGCTATAACACTGAAGCTTTCTTT. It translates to CASSPDRGYNTEAFF.

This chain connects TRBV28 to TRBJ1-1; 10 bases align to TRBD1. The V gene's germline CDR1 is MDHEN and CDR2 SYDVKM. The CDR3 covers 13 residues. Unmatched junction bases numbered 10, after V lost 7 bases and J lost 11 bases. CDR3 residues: CASTLQDRGNAFF. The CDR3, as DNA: TGTGCCAGCACCCTCCAGGACAGGGGGAATGCTTTCTTT.

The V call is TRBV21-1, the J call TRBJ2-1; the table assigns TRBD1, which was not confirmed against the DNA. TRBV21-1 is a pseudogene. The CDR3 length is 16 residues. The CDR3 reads CASSQGSREPYNEQFF. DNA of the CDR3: TGTGCCAGCAGCCAGGGGTCCCGGGAACCCTACAATGAGCAGTTCTTC.

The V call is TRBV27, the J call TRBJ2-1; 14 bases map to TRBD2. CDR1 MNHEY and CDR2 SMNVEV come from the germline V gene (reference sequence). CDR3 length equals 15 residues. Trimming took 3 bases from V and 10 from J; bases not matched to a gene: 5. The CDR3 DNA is TGTGCCAGCAGTTTCGGGACTAGCGGGAGTTGGGAGCAGTTCTTC. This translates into CASSFGTSGSWEQFF.